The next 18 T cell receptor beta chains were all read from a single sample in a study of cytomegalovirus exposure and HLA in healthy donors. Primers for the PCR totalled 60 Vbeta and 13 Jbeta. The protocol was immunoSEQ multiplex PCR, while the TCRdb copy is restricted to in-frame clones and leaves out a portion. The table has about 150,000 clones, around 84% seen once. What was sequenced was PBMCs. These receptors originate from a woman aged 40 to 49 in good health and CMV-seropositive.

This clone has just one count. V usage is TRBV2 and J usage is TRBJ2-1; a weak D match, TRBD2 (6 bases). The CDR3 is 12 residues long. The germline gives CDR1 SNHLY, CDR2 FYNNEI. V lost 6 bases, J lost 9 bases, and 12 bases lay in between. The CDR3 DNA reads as TGTGCCAGCAGGGGGGGAAGTTCTGAGCAGTTCTTC. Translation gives CASRGGSSEQFF. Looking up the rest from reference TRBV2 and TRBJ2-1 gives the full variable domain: EPEVTQTPSHQVTQMGQEVILRCVPISNHLYFYWYRQILGQKVEFLVSFYNNEISEKSEIFDDQFSVERPDGSNFTLKIRSTKLEDSAMYFCASRGGSSEQFFGPGTRLTVL.

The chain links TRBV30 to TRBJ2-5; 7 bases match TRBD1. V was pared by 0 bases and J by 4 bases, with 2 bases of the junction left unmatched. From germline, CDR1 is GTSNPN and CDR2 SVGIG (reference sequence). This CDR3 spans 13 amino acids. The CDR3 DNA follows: TGTGCCTGGAGTGTACGACAGGGAGAGACCCAGTACTTC. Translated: CAWSVRQGETQYF.

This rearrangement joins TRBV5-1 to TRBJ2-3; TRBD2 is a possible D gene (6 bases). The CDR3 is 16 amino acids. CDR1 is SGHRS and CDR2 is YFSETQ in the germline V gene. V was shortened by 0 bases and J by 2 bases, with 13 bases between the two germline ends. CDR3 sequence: CASSLAGEVDTDTQYF. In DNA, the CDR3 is TGCGCCAGCAGCTTGGCGGGGGAAGTCGACACAGATACGCAGTATTTT. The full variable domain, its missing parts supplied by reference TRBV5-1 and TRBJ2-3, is KAGVTQTPRYLIKTRGQQVTLSCSPISGHRSVSWYQQTPGQGLQFLFEYFSETQRNKGNFPGRFSGRQFSNSRSEMNVSTLELGDSALYLCASSLAGEVDTDTQYFGPGTRLTVL.

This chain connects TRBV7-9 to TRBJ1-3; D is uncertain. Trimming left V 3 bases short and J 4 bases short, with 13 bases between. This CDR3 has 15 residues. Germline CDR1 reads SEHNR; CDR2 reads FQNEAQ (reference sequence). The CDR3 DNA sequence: TGTGCCAGCAGCTTGGGTCCCTCGGAGGGAAACACCATATATTTT. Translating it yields CASSLGPSEGNTIYF.

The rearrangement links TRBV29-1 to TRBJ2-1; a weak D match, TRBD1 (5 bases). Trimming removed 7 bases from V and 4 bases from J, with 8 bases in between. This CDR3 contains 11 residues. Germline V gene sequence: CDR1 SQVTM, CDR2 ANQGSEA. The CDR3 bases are TGCAGCGCGCCAGGGTACAATGAGCAGTTCTTC. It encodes CSAPGYNEQFF.

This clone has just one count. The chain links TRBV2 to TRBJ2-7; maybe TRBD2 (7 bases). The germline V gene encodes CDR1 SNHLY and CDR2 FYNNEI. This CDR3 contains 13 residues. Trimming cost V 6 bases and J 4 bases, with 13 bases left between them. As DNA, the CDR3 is TGTGCCAGCAGGCGGGGAGGGGGGTACGAGCAGTACTTC. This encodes CASRRGGGYEQYF.

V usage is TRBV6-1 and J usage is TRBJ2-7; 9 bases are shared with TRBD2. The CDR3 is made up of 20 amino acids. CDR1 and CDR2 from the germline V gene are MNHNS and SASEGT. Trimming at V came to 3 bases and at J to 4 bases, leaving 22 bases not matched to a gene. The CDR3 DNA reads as TGTGCCAGCAGTGAGGAGTGGGCCCGGCGGGAGGGCGACGGTTTGTACGAGCAGTACTTC. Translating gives CASSEEWARREGDGLYEQYF.

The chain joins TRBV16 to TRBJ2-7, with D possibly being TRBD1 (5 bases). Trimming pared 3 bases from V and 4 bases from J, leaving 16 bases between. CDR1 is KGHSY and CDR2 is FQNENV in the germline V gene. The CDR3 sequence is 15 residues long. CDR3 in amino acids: CASSHLGPRLYEQYF. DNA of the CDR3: TGTGCCAGCAGCCACCTGGGGCCTAGACTGTACGAGCAGTACTTC.

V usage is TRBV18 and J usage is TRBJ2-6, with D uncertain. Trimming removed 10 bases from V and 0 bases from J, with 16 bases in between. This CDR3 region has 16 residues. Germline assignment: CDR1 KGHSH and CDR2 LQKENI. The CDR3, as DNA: TGTGCCACCACCTCTGCCCCAGGCTCTGGGGCCAACGTCCTGACTTTC. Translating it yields CATTSAPGSGANVLTF.

CDR3 sequence: CASSKAEFDTEAFF. DNA of the CDR3: TGCGCCAGCAGCAAGGCGGAGTTTGACACTGAAGCTTTCTTT. The rearrangement joins TRBV5-1 to TRBJ1-1; D ambiguous. Per the germline V gene, CDR1 is SGHRS and CDR2 is YFSETQ. V lost 4 bases to trimming and J lost 3 bases, with 13 bases between them. This CDR3 contains 14 residues.

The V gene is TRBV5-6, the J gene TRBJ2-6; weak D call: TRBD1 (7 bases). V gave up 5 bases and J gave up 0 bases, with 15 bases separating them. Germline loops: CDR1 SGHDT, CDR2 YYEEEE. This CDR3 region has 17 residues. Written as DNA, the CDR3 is TGTGCCAGCAGGCGGGCAGGGGGGTACTCTGGGGCCAACGTCCTGACTTTC. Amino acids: CASRRAGGYSGANVLTF.

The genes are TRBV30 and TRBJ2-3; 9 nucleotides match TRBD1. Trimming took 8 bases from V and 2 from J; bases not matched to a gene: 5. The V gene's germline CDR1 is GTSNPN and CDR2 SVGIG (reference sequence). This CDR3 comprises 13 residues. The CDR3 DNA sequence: TGTGCCCGCGGACAGGGGTACACAGATACGCAGTATTTT. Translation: CARGQGYTDTQYF.

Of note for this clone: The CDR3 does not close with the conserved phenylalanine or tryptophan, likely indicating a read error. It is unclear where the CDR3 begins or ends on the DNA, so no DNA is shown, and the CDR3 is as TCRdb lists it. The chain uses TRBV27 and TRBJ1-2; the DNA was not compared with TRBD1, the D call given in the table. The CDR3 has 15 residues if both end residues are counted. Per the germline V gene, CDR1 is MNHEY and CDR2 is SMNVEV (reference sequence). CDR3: CASSSLLPGQGPMIS.

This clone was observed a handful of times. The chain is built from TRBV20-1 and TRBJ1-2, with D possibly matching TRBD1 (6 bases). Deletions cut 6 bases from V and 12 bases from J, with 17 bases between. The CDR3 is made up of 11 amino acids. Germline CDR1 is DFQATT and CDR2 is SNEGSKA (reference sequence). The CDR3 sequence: CSATEQGRHTF. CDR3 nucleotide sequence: TGCAGTGCCACAGAACAGGGAAGGCACACCTTC.

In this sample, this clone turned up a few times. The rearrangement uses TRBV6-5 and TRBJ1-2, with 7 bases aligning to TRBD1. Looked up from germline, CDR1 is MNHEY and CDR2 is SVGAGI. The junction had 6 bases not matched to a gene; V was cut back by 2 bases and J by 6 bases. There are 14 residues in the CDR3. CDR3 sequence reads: CASSYLGTADGYTF. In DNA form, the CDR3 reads TGTGCCAGCAGTTACCTCGGGACAGCAGATGGCTACACCTTC.

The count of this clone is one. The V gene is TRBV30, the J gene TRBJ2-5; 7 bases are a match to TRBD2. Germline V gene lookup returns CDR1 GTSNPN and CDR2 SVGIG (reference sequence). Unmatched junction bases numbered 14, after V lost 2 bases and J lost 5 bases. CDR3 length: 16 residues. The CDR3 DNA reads TGTGCCTGGAGTCAGACCGGGACTATGGGGTTGGAGACCCAGTACTTC. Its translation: CAWSQTGTMGLETQYF.

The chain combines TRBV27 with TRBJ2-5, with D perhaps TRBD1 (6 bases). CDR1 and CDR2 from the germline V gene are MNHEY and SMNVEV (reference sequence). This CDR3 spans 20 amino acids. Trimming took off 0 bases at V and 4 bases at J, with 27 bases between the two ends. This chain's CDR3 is CASSLSRGIGAKLPRETQYF. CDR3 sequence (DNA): TGTGCCAGCAGTTTATCGAGGGGGATTGGGGCGAAATTACCTCGAGAGACCCAGTACTTC.

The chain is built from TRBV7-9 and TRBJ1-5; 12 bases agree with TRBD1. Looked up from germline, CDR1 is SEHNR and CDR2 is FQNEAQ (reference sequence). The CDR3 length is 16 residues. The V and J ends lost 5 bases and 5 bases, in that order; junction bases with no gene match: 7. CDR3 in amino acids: CASSLGTGGSDQPQHF. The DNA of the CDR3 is TGTGCCAGCAGCCTCGGGACAGGGGGCTCTGATCAGCCCCAGCATTTT.